This T cell receptor (beta chain) emerged from a study of blood T cell repertoires in COVID-19. Study in general: Samples of COVID-19 (acute and convalescent) were obtained from the United States, Italy and Spain. PBMCs, B-cell-depleted T cells, or T cells were the source of the cDNA or gDNA that made up the material.

The V segment lost 4 bases and the J segment 3 bases; nucleotides outside the gene matches: 8. This CDR3 comprises 15 residues. The V gene's germline CDR1 is SGHKS and CDR2 YYEKEE (reference sequence). Per the study methods: Estimates of nucleated cell counts were drawn from the amplification of reference gene primers. Only in-frame clones appear in the TCRdb table, and some are missing; sequencing was by immunoSEQ multiplex PCR. That table gives V, J and clone size, and the DNA gave D and trimming. The sample shows approximately 98,000 clones, 65% to 85% of them seen only once. The J gene is TRBJ2-7, the V gene TRBV5-5; 9 nucleotides align to TRBD1. This receptor was obtained from a woman of 80 years or more with acute or convalescent COVID-19. Source material: peripheral blood. The CDR3 here is CASSPKGQGFYEQYF. In DNA, the CDR3 is TGTGCCAGCAGCCCGAAGGGACAGGGATTCTACGAGCAGTACTTC.